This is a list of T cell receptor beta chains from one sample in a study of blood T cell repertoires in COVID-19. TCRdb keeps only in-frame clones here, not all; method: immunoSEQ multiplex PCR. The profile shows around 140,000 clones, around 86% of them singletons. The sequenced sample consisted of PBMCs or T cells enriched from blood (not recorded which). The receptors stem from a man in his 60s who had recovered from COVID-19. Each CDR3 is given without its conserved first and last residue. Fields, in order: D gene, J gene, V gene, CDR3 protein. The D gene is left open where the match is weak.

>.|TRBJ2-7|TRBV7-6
ASSFATGPYSLSYEQY
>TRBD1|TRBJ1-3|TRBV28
ASSPRDRRNTIY
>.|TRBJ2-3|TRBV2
ASRVTGGTDTQY
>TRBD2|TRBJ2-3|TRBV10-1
ASSESASGDTDTQY
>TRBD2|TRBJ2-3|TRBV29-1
SVRLAGLDTQY
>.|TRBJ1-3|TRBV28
ASSFAGRGISGNTIY
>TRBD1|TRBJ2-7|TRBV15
ATTQDRGYEQY
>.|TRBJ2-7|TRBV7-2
ASSLIAEYSYEQY
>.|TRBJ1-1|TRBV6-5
ASRRGWAEAF
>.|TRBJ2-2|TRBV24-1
ATSDPDSANTGELF
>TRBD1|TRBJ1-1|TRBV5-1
ASSRLGQGNTEAF
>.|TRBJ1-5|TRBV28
ASSLSGAGDGQPQH
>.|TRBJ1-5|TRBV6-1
ASSEWVTLSNQPQH
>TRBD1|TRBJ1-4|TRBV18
ASSPRRDRDLVNEKLF
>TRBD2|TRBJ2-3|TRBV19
ASKGLAFEDTQY
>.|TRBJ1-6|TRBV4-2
ASSQKLGQGNSPLH
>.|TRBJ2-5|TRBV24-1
AAPPGEETQY
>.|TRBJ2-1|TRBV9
ASSDQSGYNEQF
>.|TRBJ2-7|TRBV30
AWSSGLSYEQY
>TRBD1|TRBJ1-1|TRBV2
ASSEDGAGGRSEAF
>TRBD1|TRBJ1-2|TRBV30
AWSGTGYGYT
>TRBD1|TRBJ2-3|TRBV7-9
ASSLIQGAADTQY
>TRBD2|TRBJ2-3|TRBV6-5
ASSFGTSASTDTQY